The present T cell receptor (beta chain) was sequenced within a study of cytomegalovirus exposure and HLA in healthy donors. The PCR made use of 60 Vbeta and 13 Jbeta primers. Sequenced by immunoSEQ multiplex PCR; TCRdb stores in-frame clones only, minus some. The data show 120,000 or so clones, 81% seen once. The sequenced material came from PBMCs. This clonotype was sampled from a man aged 18 to 29 in good health and CMV-seronegative.

CDR3: CASSRGLAGGSAGELFF. The DNA of the CDR3 is TGCGCCAGCAGCCGGGGACTAGCGGGGGGTTCGGCCGGGGAGCTGTTTTTT. The gene calls are TRBV4-1 and TRBJ2-2; 15 positions match TRBD2. Germline-derived CDR1 and CDR2 are MGHRA and YSYEKL. The V gene end was trimmed by 4 bases and the J gene end by 6 bases; junction bases not matched to a gene: 6. This CDR3 is built from 17 residues.